These 6 T cell receptor beta chains share one sample of origin, sequenced in a study of technical replicates of blood from four donors. Repertoires were generated with immunoSEQ multiplex PCR, while TCRdb's copy carries only in-frame clones and drops some. The sample has nearly 90,000 clones, 95% seen once. Input material: T cells isolated from PBMCs. The receptors derive from a human donor in good health.

The V and J genes are TRBV30 and TRBJ2-1; possible D gene TRBD2, 6 bases. Germline lookup yields CDR1 GTSNPN and CDR2 SVGIG (reference sequence). The CDR3 has 13 amino acids. V was shortened by 3 bases and J by 10 bases, with 16 bases between the two germline ends. The CDR3 DNA sequence: TGTGCCTGGAGAGGGACTGCCGCGGGGGAGCAGTTCTTC. This codes for CAWRGTAAGEQFF.

The sample holds one count of this clone. The rearrangement joins TRBV28 to TRBJ1-1; 9 bases fit TRBD1. V lost 10 bases and J lost 4; bases outside the gene matches: 13. CDR3 length equals 15 residues. From germline, CDR1 is MDHEN and CDR2 SYDVKM. The CDR3 loop is CAIPIRQGVGTEAFF. The CDR3, as DNA: TGTGCCATCCCCATAAGACAGGGGGTCGGCACTGAAGCTTTCTTT. Complete variable domain (other parts from reference TRBV28 and TRBJ1-1): DVKVTQSSRYLVKRTGEKVFLECVQDMDHENMFWYRQDPGLGLRLIYFSYDVKMKEKGDIPEGYSVSREKKERFSLILESASTNQTSMYLCAIPIRQGVGTEAFFGQGTRLTVV.

The V call is TRBV7-3, the J call TRBJ1-5; possibly TRBD1 for D (5 bases). CDR1 and CDR2 (germline): SGHTA, FQGTGA. Deletions cut 0 bases from V and 8 bases from J, with 8 bases between. CDR3 length: 13 amino acids. CDR3 bases: TGTGCCAGCAGCTTAACAAGGGGTGAGCCCCAGCATTTT. Protein product: CASSLTRGEPQHF.

J is TRBJ2-5 and V is TRBV9, with 9 bases identical to TRBD2. Germline-derived CDR1 and CDR2 are SGDLS and YYNGEE. The CDR3 loop spans 15 amino acids. J lost 5 bases, V lost 0 bases, and 5 bases had no gene match. CDR3 amino acids: CASSVAGTSWETQYF. DNA for the CDR3: TGTGCCAGCAGCGTAGCCGGGACTAGCTGGGAGACCCAGTACTTC.

CDR3 in amino acids: CASSGAQGAQTEAFF. The CDR3 nucleotides read TGTGCCAGCAGCGGGGCTCAGGGGGCGCAAACTGAAGCTTTCTTT. This chain joins TRBV5-4 and TRBJ1-1; TRBD1 matches 8 bases. Per germline, CDR1 SGHNT and CDR2 YYREEE (reference sequence). This CDR3 has 15 amino acids. The V gene end was trimmed by 4 bases and the J gene end by 5 bases; junction bases not matched to a gene: 10.

The V call is TRBV7-6, the J call TRBJ1-4; 7 nucleotides match TRBD1. The CDR3 extends over 15 amino acids. V was pared by 5 bases and J by 6 bases, with 9 bases of the junction left unmatched. Germline V gene data show CDR1 as SGHVS and CDR2 as FNYEAQ. CDR3 nucleotides: TGTGCCAGCAGCACCGGACAGGTCGAAGATGAAAAACTGTTTTTT. Its translation: CASSTGQVEDEKLFF.